This T cell receptor beta chain originates from a study of spatial heterogeneity in lung cancer. Study details: Unique TCR and UMI combinations averaged more than ten appearances each in raw reads.

As for time point: sample taken at primary tumor resection. A total of 72 untreated early-stage non-small cell lung cancer patients served as donors. The authors sequenced whole RNA from tumor, nontumor lung or frozen PBMC without sorting. This clonotype was detected ten times or more. The antigen is not known. This beta chain appears as a stray read in a library generated for alpha chains; its size is not informative. MiXCR was run by TCRdb on the 5' RACE reads, yielding one entry per CDR3 protein. The sample contains under 15,000 distinct CDR3 sequences, around 5% of which appear only once. Study-wide findings and caveats: Alpha chains reached an estimated coverage of about 7.2% of tumor T cells, and beta chains 13% to 15%. Mutation tallies in tumors tracked expanded intratumoral alpha and beta TCR counts.

The CDR3 length is 11 residues. V was clipped by 4 bases and J by 4 bases, with 4 bases between them. Germline CDR1 is LGHDT and CDR2 is YNNKEL (reference sequence). The input for sequencing was lung tumor tissue, taken at surgery. The chain uses TRBV3-1 and TRBJ2-5; no clear D gene. The sequence derives from a female donor with early-stage non-small cell lung cancer. CDR3 sequence: CASSLRETQYF. As DNA, the CDR3 is TGTGCCAGCAGCCTCCGAGAGACCCAGTACTTC.